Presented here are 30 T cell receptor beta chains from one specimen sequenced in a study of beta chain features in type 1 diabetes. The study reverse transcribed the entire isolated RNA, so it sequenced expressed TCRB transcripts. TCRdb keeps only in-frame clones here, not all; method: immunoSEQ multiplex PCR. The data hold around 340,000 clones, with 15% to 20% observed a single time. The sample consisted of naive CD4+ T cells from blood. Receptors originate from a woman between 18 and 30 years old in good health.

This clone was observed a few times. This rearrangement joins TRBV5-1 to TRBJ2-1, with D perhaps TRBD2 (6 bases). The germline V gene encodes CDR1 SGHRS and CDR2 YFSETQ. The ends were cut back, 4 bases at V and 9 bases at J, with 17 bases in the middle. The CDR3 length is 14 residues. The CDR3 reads CASSPGLSSGEQFF. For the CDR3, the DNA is TGCGCCAGCAGCCCGGGACTCTCGAGTGGTGAGCAGTTCTTC. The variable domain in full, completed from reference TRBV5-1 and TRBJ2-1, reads KAGVTQTPRYLIKTRGQQVTLSCSPISGHRSVSWYQQTPGQGLQFLFEYFSETQRNKGNFPGRFSGRQFSNSRSEMNVSTLELGDSALYLCASSPGLSSGEQFFGPGTRLTVL.

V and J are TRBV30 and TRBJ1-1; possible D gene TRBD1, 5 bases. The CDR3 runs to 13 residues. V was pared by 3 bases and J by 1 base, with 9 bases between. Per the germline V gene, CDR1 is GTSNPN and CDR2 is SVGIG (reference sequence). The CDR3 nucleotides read TGTGCCTGGAGCCCCGGACAGAACACTGAAGCTTTCTTT. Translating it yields CAWSPGQNTEAFF. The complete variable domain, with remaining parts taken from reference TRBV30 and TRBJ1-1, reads SQTIHQWPATLVQPVGSPLSLECTVEGTSNPNLYWYRQAAGRGLQLLFYSVGIGQISSEVPQNLSASRPQDRQFILSSKKLLLSDSGFYLCAWSPGQNTEAFFGQGTRLTVV.

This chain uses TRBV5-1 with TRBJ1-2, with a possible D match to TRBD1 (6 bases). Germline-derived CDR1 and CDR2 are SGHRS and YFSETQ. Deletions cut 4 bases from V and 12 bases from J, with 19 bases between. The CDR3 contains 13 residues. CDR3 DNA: TGCGCCAGCAGCCCGCAAGCAGGGGACGGTAACACCTTC. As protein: CASSPQAGDGNTF.

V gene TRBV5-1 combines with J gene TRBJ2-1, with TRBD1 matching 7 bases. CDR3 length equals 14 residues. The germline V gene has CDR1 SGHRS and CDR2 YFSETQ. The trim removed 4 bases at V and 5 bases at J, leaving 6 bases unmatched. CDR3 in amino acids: CASSGRTGNNEQFF. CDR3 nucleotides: TGCGCCAGCAGCGGGCGGACAGGAAACAATGAGCAGTTCTTC.

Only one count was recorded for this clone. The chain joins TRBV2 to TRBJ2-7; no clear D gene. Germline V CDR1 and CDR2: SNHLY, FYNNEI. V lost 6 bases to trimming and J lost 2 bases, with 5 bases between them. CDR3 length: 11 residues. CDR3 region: CASSQTYEQYF. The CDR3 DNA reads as TGTGCCAGCAGCCAAACCTACGAGCAGTACTTC.

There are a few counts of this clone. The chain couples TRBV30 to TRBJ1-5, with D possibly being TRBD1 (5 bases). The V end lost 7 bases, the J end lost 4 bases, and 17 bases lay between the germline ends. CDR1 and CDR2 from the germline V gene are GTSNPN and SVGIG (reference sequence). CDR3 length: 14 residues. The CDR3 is CAYGWQGGNQPQHF. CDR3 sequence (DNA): TGTGCCTATGGGTGGCAGGGAGGGAATCAGCCCCAGCATTTT.

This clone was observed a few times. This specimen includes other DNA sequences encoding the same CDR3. CDR3 region: CASSLLAGGTDTQYF. The CDR3 nucleotides are TGTGCCAGCAGCCTCCTAGCGGGGGGGACAGATACGCAGTATTTT. V and J are TRBV7-2 and TRBJ2-3; the match to TRBD2 covers 12 bases. Losses at the gene ends were 5 bases for V and 3 bases for J; bases not matched to a gene: 3. The CDR3 has 15 amino acids. CDR1 and CDR2 (germline): SGHTA, FQGNSA.

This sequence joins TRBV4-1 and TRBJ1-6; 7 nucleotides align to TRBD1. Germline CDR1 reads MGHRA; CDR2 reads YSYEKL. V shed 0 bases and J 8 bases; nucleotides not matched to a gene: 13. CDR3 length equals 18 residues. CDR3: CASSQERGHGTVYSPLHF. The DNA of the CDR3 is TGCGCCAGCAGCCAAGAGAGGGGGCACGGGACAGTTTATTCACCCCTCCACTTT.

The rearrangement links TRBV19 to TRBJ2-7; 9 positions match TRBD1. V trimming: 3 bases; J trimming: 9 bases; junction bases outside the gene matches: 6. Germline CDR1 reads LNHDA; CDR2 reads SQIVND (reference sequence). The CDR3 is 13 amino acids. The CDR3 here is CASSIRDREAQYF. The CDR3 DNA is TGTGCCAGTAGTATTAGGGACAGGGAGGCGCAGTACTTC.

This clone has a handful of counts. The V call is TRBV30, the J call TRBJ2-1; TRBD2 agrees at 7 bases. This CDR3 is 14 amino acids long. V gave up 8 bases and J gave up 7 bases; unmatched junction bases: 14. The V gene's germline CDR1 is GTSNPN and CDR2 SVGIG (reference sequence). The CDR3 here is CARAGGSVVNEQFF. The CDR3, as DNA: TGTGCCCGAGCCGGCGGGAGCGTCGTGAATGAGCAGTTCTTC. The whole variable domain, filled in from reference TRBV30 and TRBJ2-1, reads SQTIHQWPATLVQPVGSPLSLECTVEGTSNPNLYWYRQAAGRGLQLLFYSVGIGQISSEVPQNLSASRPQDRQFILSSKKLLLSDSGFYLCARAGGSVVNEQFFGPGTRLTVL.

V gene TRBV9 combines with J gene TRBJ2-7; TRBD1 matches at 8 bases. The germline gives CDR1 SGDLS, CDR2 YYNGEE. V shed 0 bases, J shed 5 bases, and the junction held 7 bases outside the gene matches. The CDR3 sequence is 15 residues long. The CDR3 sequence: CASSVAGAGGDEQYF. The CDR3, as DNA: TGTGCCAGCAGCGTAGCCGGGGCAGGGGGCGACGAGCAGTACTTC.

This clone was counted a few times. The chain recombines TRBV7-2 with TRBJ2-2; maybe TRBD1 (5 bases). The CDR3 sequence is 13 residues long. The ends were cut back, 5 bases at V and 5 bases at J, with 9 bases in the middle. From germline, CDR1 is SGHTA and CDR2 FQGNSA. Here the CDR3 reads CASSDSGTGELFF. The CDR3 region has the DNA TGTGCCAGCAGCGACAGTGGGACCGGGGAGCTGTTTTTT.

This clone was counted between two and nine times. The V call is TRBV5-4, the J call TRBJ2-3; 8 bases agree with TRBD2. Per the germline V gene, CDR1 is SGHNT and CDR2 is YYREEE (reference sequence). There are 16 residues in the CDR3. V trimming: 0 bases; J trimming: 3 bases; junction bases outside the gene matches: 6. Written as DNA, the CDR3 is TGTGCCAGCAGCTTGGGGGTAGCGGGACCGACAGATACGCAGTATTTT. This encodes CASSLGVAGPTDTQYF. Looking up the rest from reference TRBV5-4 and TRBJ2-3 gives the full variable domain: ETGVTQSPTHLIKTRGQQVTLRCSSQSGHNTVSWYQQALGQGPQFIFQYYREEENGRGNFPPRFSGLQFPNYSSELNVNALELDDSALYLCASSLGVAGPTDTQYFGPGTRLTVL.

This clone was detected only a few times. The DNA for the CDR3 is TGTGCCTCAGGGCAGGGGAACACTGAAGCTTTCTTT. It codes for CASGQGNTEAFF. The V and J genes are TRBV5-4 and TRBJ1-1, with D possibly TRBD1 on 5 matching bases. Germline loops: CDR1 SGHNT, CDR2 YYREEE (reference sequence). CDR3 size: 12 residues. The V and J ends lost 10 bases and 1 base respectively, with 11 bases between them.

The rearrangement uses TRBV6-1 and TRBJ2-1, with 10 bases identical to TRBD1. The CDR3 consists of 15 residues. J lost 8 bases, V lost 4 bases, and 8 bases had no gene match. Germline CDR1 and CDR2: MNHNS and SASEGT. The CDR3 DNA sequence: TGTGCCAGCAGTGCCAGACAGGGGGCTAGGGATGAGCAGTTCTTC. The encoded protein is CASSARQGARDEQFF.

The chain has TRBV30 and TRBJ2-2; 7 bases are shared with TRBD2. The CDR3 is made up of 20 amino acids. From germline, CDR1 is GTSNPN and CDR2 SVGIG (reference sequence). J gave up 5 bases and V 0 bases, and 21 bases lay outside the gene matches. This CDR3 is CAWSVLWEGRGGRLTGELFF. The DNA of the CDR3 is TGTGCCTGGAGTGTACTCTGGGAGGGGCGGGGAGGGAGATTAACCGGGGAGCTGTTTTTT.

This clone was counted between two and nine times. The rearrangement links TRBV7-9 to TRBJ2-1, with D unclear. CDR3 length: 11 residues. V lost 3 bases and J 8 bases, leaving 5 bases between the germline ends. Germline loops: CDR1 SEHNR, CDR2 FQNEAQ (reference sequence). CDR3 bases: TGTGCCAGCAGCTTTTTCGATGAGCAGTTCTTC. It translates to CASSFFDEQFF.

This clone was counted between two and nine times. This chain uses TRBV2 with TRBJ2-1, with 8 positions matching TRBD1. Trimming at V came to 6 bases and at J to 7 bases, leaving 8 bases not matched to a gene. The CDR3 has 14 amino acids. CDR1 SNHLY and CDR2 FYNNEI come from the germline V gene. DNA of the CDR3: TGTGCCAGCAGCCCGACCCGACAGGGGAATGAGCAGTTCTTC. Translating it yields CASSPTRQGNEQFF.

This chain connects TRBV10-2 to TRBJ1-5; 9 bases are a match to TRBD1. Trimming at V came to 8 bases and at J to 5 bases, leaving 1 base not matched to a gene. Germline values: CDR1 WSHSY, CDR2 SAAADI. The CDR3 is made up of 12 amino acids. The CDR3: CASRTGDQPQHF. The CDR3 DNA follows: TGCGCCAGCCGGACAGGGGATCAGCCCCAGCATTTT.

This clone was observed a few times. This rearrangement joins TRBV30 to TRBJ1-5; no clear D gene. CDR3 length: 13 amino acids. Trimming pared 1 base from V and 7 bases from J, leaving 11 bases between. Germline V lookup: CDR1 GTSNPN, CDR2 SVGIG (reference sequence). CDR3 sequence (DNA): TGTGCCTGGAGTGCGAGGCTGAGGCAGCCCCAGCATTTT. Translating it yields CAWSARLRQPQHF.

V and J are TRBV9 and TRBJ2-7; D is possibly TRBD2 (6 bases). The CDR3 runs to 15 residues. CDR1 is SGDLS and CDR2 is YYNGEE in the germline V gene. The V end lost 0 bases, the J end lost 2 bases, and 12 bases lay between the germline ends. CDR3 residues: CASSVEEGSAYEQYF. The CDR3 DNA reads TGTGCCAGCAGCGTAGAGGAGGGGTCGGCCTACGAGCAGTACTTC.

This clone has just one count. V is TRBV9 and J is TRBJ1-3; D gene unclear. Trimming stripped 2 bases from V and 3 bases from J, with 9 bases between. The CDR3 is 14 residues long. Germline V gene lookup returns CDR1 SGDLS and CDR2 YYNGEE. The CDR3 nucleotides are TGTGCCAGCAGCGTCCACACGGGTGGAAACACCATATATTTT. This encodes CASSVHTGGNTIYF.

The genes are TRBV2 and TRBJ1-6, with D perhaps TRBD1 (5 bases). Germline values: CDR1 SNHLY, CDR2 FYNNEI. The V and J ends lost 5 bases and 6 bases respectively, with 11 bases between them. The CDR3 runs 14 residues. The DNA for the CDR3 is TGTGCCAGCAGTCCGGGACTGCTTAATTCACCCCTCCACTTT. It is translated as CASSPGLLNSPLHF.

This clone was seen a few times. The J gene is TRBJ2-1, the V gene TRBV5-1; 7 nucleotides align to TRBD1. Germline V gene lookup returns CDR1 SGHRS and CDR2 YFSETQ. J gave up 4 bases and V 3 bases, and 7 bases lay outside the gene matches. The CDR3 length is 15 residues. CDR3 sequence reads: CASSSGWTGYNEQFF. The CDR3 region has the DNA TGCGCCAGCAGCTCTGGGTGGACAGGATACAATGAGCAGTTCTTC.

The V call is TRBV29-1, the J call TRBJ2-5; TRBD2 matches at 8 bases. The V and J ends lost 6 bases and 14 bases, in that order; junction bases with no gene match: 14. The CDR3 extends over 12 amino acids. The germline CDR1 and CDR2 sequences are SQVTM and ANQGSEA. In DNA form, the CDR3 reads TGCAGCGTAGAAAGCGGGGGCCTCTTGGACTACTTC. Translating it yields CSVESGGLLDYF.

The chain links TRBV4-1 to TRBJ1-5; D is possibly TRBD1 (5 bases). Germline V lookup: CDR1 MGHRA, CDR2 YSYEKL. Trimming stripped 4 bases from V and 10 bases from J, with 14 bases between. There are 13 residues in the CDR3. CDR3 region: CASSRGLSGPQHF. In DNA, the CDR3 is TGCGCCAGCAGCCGGGGACTGTCGGGACCCCAGCATTTT.

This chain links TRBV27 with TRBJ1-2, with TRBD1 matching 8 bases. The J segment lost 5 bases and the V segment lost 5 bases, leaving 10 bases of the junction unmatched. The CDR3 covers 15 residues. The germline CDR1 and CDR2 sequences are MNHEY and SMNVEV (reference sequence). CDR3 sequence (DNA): TGTGCCAGCAGTCCTGGGACAGGCGGAAAGTATGGCTACACCTTC. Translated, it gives CASSPGTGGKYGYTF.

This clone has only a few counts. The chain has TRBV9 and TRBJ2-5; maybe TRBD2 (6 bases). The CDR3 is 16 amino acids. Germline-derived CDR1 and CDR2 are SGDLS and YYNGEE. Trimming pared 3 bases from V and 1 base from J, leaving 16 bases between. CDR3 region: CASSAIGGTVQETQYF. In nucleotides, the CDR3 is TGTGCCAGCAGCGCCATTGGGGGGACGGTCCAAGAGACCCAGTACTTC.

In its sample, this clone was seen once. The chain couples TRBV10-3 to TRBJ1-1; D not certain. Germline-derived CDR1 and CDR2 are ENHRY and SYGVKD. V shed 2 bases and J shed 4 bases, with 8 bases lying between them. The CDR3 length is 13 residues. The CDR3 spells CAISEVTSTEAFF. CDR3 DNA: TGTGCCATCAGTGAGGTGACTTCCACTGAAGCTTTCTTT.

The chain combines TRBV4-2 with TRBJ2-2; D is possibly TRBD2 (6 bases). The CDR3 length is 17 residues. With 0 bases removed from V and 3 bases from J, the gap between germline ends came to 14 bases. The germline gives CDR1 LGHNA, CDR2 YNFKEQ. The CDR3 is CASSQEGLGGDTGELFF. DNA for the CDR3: TGTGCCAGCAGCCAAGAGGGCCTGGGGGGAGACACCGGGGAGCTGTTTTTT.